This T cell receptor beta chain came from a study of human T cells and chemical hapten exposure. In the study overall: The upper back received 0.01% DPC by patch testing, with results read at 6 days. Findings of the study overall: Versus controls, significantly more large CDR3 similarity clusters arose from expanded TCRs.

The CDR3 has 16 residues. CDR1 and CDR2 from the germline V gene are MNHEY and SVGEGT. The germline V and J ends were trimmed by 2 bases and 2 bases, with 14 bases remaining between them. TCRdb re-analysed the RACE reads in MiXCR, keeping a single row per CDR3 protein. The data show roughly 250,000 distinct CDR3 sequences, with 7.5% to 10% seen just once and about 2.5% held by the top ten. This clonotype has a count of ten or more. What it binds is not known. Time point specified: pre-sensitization, week 0. Documented treatment: therapeutic diphenylcyclopropenone sensitization with weekly scalp DPC. The chain has TRBV6-2 or TRBV6-3 and TRBJ2-3, with D possibly being TRBD1 (5 bases). The source material was whole blood, sampled in connection with sensitization to the hapten diphenylcyclopropenone (DPC). The sequence came from a woman between 35 and 50 years old with alopecia areata. Some clones in this sample may be carry-over from other donors' samples. The DNA of the CDR3 is TGTGCCAGCAGTTACCCACAATCACAGGCCACAGATACGCAGTATTTT. Protein product: CASSYPQSQATDTQYF.